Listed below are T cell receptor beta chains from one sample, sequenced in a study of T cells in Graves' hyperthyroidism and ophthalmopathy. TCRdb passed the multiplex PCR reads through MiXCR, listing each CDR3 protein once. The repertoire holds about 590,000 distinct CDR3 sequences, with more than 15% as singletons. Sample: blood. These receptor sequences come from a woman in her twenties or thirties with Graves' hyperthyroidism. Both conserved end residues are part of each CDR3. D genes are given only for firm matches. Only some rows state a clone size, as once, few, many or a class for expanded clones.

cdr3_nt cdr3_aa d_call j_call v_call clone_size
TGTGCCAGCAGCACAGGACAGAGTGGGGAGACCCAGTACTTC CASSTGQSGETQYF NA TRBJ2-5 TRBV7-3 many
TGTGCCAGCAAATTGAAAGACCGAAGGTCCTACGAGCAGTACTTC CASKLKDRRSYEQYF NA TRBJ2-7 TRBV25-1 few
TGTGCCAGTAGTATCCCATCGACAGGGATCTCACCCCTCCACTTT CASSIPSTGISPLHF TRBD1 TRBJ1-6 TRBV19 NA
TGTGCCAGCTCACCACCCGGGGGAGGGTGGACTGAAGCTTTCTTT CASSPPGGGWTEAFF NA TRBJ1-1 TRBV18 few
TGTGCCAGCGTAGGTGGTTGGACTTTACACAATGAGCAGTTCTTC CASVGGWTLHNEQFF NA TRBJ2-1 TRBV6-2/TRBV6-3 few
TGCAGTGCTAGTTCGATCTACTACGAGCAGTACTTC CSASSIYYEQYF NA TRBJ2-7 TRBV20-1 many
TGTGCCAGCAGCTTAGAGGGGACCGCAGGGTGGGAGGACGAGCAGTACTTC CASSLEGTAGWEDEQYF NA TRBJ2-7 TRBV7-9 many
TGTGCCAGCAGCCAAGAAGTAGGTAGTCACGAGCAGTACTTC CASSQEVGSHEQYF NA TRBJ2-7 TRBV3-1 many
TGCGCCAGCAGCTTGGCCCCGGACAGGGGGTTTGATACGCAGTATTTT CASSLAPDRGFDTQYF TRBD1 TRBJ2-3 TRBV5-1 many
TGTGCCAGCTCACCACGGGGGGCTGGTTACAATGAGCAGTTCTTC CASSPRGAGYNEQFF NA TRBJ2-1 TRBV18 many
TGTGCCAGCAGCCGGACGGAAGATGAGCAGTACTTC CASSRTEDEQYF NA TRBJ2-7 TRBV6-2/TRBV6-3 many
TGCGCCAGCAGCTTACAAGGCCCGGGACAGAGGATATACAATGAGCAGTTCTTC CASSLQGPGQRIYNEQFF TRBD1 TRBJ2-1 TRBV5-1 few
TGTGCCAGCAGCCCGGGACCAAACCGAGTCGGAGCTTTCTTT CASSPGPNRVGAFF NA TRBJ1-1 TRBV7-3 many
TGTGCCAGTAGCCGACAGGGGGCCTCTAGCACAGATACGCAGTATTTT CASSRQGASSTDTQYF TRBD1 TRBJ2-3 TRBV6-1 many
TGTGCCAGCAGTTTAATTTCTAGCGGGAGTTTAGAGCAGTACTTC CASSLISSGSLEQYF TRBD2 TRBJ2-7 TRBV27 many
TGTGCCAGCAGCTTACTGGGACTAGCTGGGTATGAGCAGTTCTTC CASSLLGLAGYEQFF TRBD2 TRBJ2-1 TRBV11-3 many
TGTGCCAGCAGCCCGGAGACTAGCATCACCGGGGAGCTGTTTTTT CASSPETSITGELFF TRBD2 TRBJ2-2 TRBV7-3 few
TGCGCCAGCATAGGAGTTTATGAGCAGTTCTTC CASIGVYEQFF NA TRBJ2-1 TRBV10-2 NA
TGTGCCAGCAGCCGTCCCGGGACTAGCGGTAACACCGGGGAGCTGTTTTTT CASSRPGTSGNTGELFF TRBD2 TRBJ2-2 TRBV13 few
TGTGCCAGCAGCCTACGGCTACCACTTCCCTACAATGAGCAGTTCTTC CASSLRLPLPYNEQFF NA TRBJ2-1 TRBV14 few
TGTGCCAGCAGCTCTTTGACCGGGACGGTTGTCTCTGGGGCCAACGTCCTGACTTTC CASSSLTGTVVSGANVLTF NA TRBJ2-6 TRBV7-6 NA
TGCAGTGCTAGAGATGCAGTCATGAACACTGAAGCTTTCTTT CSARDAVMNTEAFF NA TRBJ1-1 TRBV20-1 many
TGCGCCAGCAGCCAAGCCTGGGACAACTCCTACGAGCAGTACTTC CASSQAWDNSYEQYF NA TRBJ2-7 TRBV4-1 few
TGTGCCAGCAGCGTAGGTGGCGGGGCCTCCTACAATGAGCAGTTCTTC CASSVGGGASYNEQFF NA TRBJ2-1 TRBV9 many
TGTGCCACCAGTGATAACAGGGGGCCCGAGACCCAGTACTTC CATSDNRGPETQYF TRBD1 TRBJ2-5 TRBV24-1 NA
TGTGCCAGCAGGCGGGGAGAGAGGAGCTCCTACAATGAGCAGTTCTTC CASRRGERSSYNEQFF NA TRBJ2-1 TRBV6-1 many
TGTGCCAGTAGCAAACGGTACAGGGGACCCAACCCGCACACTGAAGCTTTCTTT CASSKRYRGPNPHTEAFF TRBD1 TRBJ1-1 TRBV19 many
TGCGCCAGCAGCCCCCAGACTAGTGCCAATGAGCAGTTCTTC CASSPQTSANEQFF NA TRBJ2-1 TRBV5-1 few
TGTGCCAGCAGCTCACGACTAGCGGGAGGAATCGGGGAGCTGTTTTTT CASSSRLAGGIGELFF TRBD2 TRBJ2-2 TRBV11-3 many
TGTGCCAGCAGCTTAAGCGGGGCAACAGGGGGCCTCTCCGAGCAGTACTTC CASSLSGATGGLSEQYF TRBD1 TRBJ2-7 TRBV7-9 few
TGTGCCAGCAGCTTAGTACAGTCGACTAGCTCGGTCTACAATGAGCAGTTCTTC CASSLVQSTSSVYNEQFF TRBD2 TRBJ2-1 TRBV7-2 many
TGCGCCAGCAGCCCCGGGTGGGCGAATTTTAACAATGAGCAGTTCTTC CASSPGWANFNNEQFF NA TRBJ2-1 TRBV5-1 many
TGTGCCAGCACCCCCCGAACAGGCCTAGACCCGTACCGGGCCCAGTACTTC CASTPRTGLDPYRAQYF NA TRBJ2-5 TRBV7-2 many
TGCGCCAGCAGCTTGGCGACAGGAGCATCCTACAATGAGCAGTTCTTC CASSLATGASYNEQFF NA TRBJ2-1 TRBV5-1 NA
TGTGCCAGCAGCCAAACCTCGGGTTCCTACAATGAGCAGTTCTTC CASSQTSGSYNEQFF NA TRBJ2-1 TRBV3-1 many
TGTGCCAGCAGTAATAGCGGGAGGGCCAGATCTGAGCAGTTCTTC CASSNSGRARSEQFF TRBD2 TRBJ2-1 TRBV12-3/TRBV12-4 many
TGTGCCAGCATGGCGAGCGGAGGGCATGATAATTCACCCCTCCACTTT CASMASGGHDNSPLHF NA TRBJ1-6 TRBV6-5 NA